Sequencing of this T cell receptor beta chain was carried out in a study of CD8 T cells in Susac syndrome. V shed 4 bases and J shed 6 bases, with 10 bases lying between them. Per germline, CDR1 KGHSH and CDR2 LQKENI. This CDR3 has 13 residues. Negative isolation yielded CD8+ and CD4+ T cells; FACS enriched TEMRA cells. A quantity of about 0.45 to 1 ug RNA underwent reverse transcription using random hexamers. Across 54 Vbeta and 13 Jbeta, TCR beta CDR3 was amplified with immunoSEQ multiplex PCR. A single record per CDR3 protein comes from TCRdb applying MiXCR to the immunoSEQ multiplex PCR reads. The sample holds 150,000 to 200,000 distinct CDR3 sequences, roughly 94% seen once. This clonotype was seen once.

The genes are TRBV18 and TRBJ1-5; the D is unclear. This sequence was found in a human donor with multiple sclerosis. The specimen sequenced was CD4+ T cells from PBMCs. The CDR3 DNA sequence: TGTGCCAGCTCACAGGATTGGCGTCAGCCCCAGCATTTT. This gives the protein CASSQDWRQPQHF.